One and the same sample provided the 29 T cell receptor beta chains below, sequenced in a study of T cell changes during pregnancy in multiple sclerosis. This table comes from immunoSEQ multiplex PCR, and its TCRdb copy is limited to in-frame clones, with some not included. The sample holds more than 35,000 clones, about 92% seen once. The source was CD4+ T cells from peripheral blood mononuclear cells, collected in the third trimester of pregnancy. Receptor source: a female donor with multiple sclerosis, enrolled in a pregnancy study.

This rearrangement joins TRBV6-5 to TRBJ2-1, with 10 bases lining up with TRBD2. Germline assignment: CDR1 MNHEY and CDR2 SVGAGI. The CDR3 contains 15 residues. The junction had 7 bases not matched to a gene; V was cut back by 2 bases and J by 9 bases. Written as DNA, the CDR3 is TGTGCCAGCAGTTACCGGGCTAGCGGGAGCGGTGAGCAGTTCTTC. Encoded protein: CASSYRASGSGEQFF.

V is TRBV5-6 and J is TRBJ2-1; 7 bases align to TRBD2. V lost 6 bases, J lost 1 base, and 7 bases stayed unmatched. The CDR3 has 15 amino acids. From germline, CDR1 is SGHDT and CDR2 YYEEEE. The CDR3 DNA follows: TGTGCCAGCACCCAAGCGGGGAGGTCCTACAATGAGCAGTTCTTC. Its translation is CASTQAGRSYNEQFF. Drawing the rest from reference TRBV5-6 and TRBJ2-1, the complete variable domain is DAGVTQSPTHLIKTRGQQVTLRCSPKSGHDTVSWYQQALGQGPQFIFQYYEEEERQRGNFPDRFSGHQFPNYSSELNVNALLLGDSALYLCASTQAGRSYNEQFFGPGTRLTVL.

The chain recombines TRBV5-8 with TRBJ1-5; D gene unclear. Per germline, CDR1 SGHTS and CDR2 YDEGEE. V shed 0 bases and J shed 7 bases, with 11 bases lying between them. The CDR3 has 14 residues. CDR3 protein: CASSLGLKEQPQHF. CDR3 coding DNA: TGTGCCAGCAGCTTGGGCCTAAAGGAGCAGCCCCAGCATTTT.

The V gene is TRBV7-2, the J gene TRBJ1-1; tentative D call: TRBD1 (6 bases). The V end lost 3 bases, the J end lost 7 bases, and 18 bases lay between the germline ends. CDR3 length: 15 amino acids. CDR1 is SGHTA and CDR2 is FQGNSA in the germline V gene. The CDR3 coding sequence is TGTGCCAGCAGCTTGAGGGACAAGGCTTTCGGTGAAGCTTTCTTT. The encoded protein is CASSLRDKAFGEAFF.

This chain connects TRBV4-3 to TRBJ2-5, with 7 bases matching TRBD2. The CDR3 spans 16 residues. CDR1 and CDR2 (germline): LGHNA, YSLEER. J lost 0 bases, V lost 1 base, and 5 bases had no gene match. The CDR3 region is CASSQGERGNQETQYF. The CDR3 DNA reads as TGCGCCAGCAGCCAAGGGGAGCGGGGAAACCAAGAGACCCAGTACTTC.

V and J are TRBV19 and TRBJ2-7, with 10 bases fitting TRBD1. This CDR3 spans 18 amino acids. J was trimmed by 3 bases and V by 6 bases; bases with no gene match: 17. Germline V lookup: CDR1 LNHDA, CDR2 SQIVND (reference sequence). In nucleotides, the CDR3 is TGTGCCAGTAGAAGGGTTTTTGGATCGGGACAGGGGATCTACGAGCAGTACTTC. This sequence encodes CASRRVFGSGQGIYEQYF.

The chain carries TRBV18 and TRBJ1-5; D uncertain. V dropped 0 bases and J dropped 2 bases, with 8 bases sitting between them. Germline loops: CDR1 KGHSH, CDR2 LQKENI. The CDR3 sequence is 15 residues long. The CDR3 sequence: CASSPPEKGNQPQHF. CDR3 DNA: TGTGCCAGCTCACCACCGGAGAAGGGCAATCAGCCCCAGCATTTT. Full variable domain (outside the CDR3, taken from reference TRBV18 and TRBJ1-5): NAGVMQNPRHLVRRRGQEARLRCSPMKGHSHVYWYRQLPEEGLKFMVYLQKENIIDESGMPKERFSAEFPKEGPSILRIQQVVRGDSAAYFCASSPPEKGNQPQHFGDGTRLSIL.

This chain uses TRBV10-3 with TRBJ2-2, with 9 positions matching TRBD2. Germline V CDR1 and CDR2: ENHRY, SYGVKD. The CDR3 totals 15 residues. The V segment lost 6 bases and the J segment 1 base; nucleotides outside the gene matches: 3. CDR3 amino acids: CAISLAGENTGELFF. The DNA of the CDR3 is TGTGCCATCAGCTTAGCGGGAGAGAACACCGGGGAGCTGTTTTTT.

This clone is a singleton in its sample. V is TRBV30 and J is TRBJ1-4, with D maybe TRBD1 (5 bases). Trimming cost V 4 bases and J 7 bases, with 16 bases left between them. Per the germline V gene, CDR1 is GTSNPN and CDR2 is SVGIG (reference sequence). The CDR3 is 14 residues long. CDR3 loop: CAWTRTSAAEKLFF. CDR3 nucleotide sequence: TGTGCCTGGACGCGGACAAGTGCCGCTGAAAAACTGTTTTTT.

The chain carries TRBV2 and TRBJ2-7; D is unclear. Trimming shortened V by 5 bases and J by 4 bases, and 9 bases separated the two germline ends. This CDR3 comprises 12 residues. Germline values: CDR1 SNHLY, CDR2 FYNNEI. CDR3 in amino acids: CASSRVQYEQYF. The CDR3 DNA reads TGTGCCAGCAGTCGGGTTCAATACGAGCAGTACTTC.

This clone was seen just once. The J gene is TRBJ1-3, the V gene TRBV27; D possibly corresponds to TRBD1 (6 bases). The germline V gene encodes CDR1 MNHEY and CDR2 SMNVEV (reference sequence). The CDR3 consists of 15 residues. With 6 bases removed from V and 2 bases from J, the gap between germline ends came to 14 bases. CDR3 nucleotides: TGTGCCAGCAGGCTCGGGCAGGGGACTGGAAACACCATATATTTT. Amino acid sequence: CASRLGQGTGNTIYF.

This chain connects TRBV4-2 to TRBJ2-2; 11 bases agree with TRBD2. The germline V gene encodes CDR1 LGHNA and CDR2 YNFKEQ. V lost 4 bases to trimming and J lost 6 bases; unmatched junction nucleotides: 10. The CDR3 has 17 amino acids. CDR3 region: CASSRGTSGGVAGELFF. CDR3 nucleotide sequence: TGTGCCAGCAGCCGGGGGACTAGCGGAGGGGTAGCCGGGGAGCTGTTTTTT.

The rearrangement joins TRBV7-2 to TRBJ2-7; D not certain. The germline V and J ends were trimmed by 0 bases and 4 bases, with 10 bases remaining between them. There are 14 residues in the CDR3. Germline assignment: CDR1 SGHTA and CDR2 FQGNSA. The CDR3: CASSLARSEYEQYF. DNA of the CDR3: TGTGCCAGCAGCTTAGCGCGGTCGGAATACGAGCAGTACTTC. Using reference TRBV7-2 and TRBJ2-7 for the parts outside the CDR3, the full variable domain is GAGVSQSPSNKVTEKGKDVELRCDPISGHTALYWYRQSLGQGLEFLIYFQGNSAPDKSGLPSDRFSAERTGGSVSTLTIQRTQQEDSAVYLCASSLARSEYEQYFGPGTRLTVT.

The chain recombines TRBV6-5 with TRBJ2-3; unclear D gene. The germline V gene has CDR1 MNHEY and CDR2 SVGAGI. V was trimmed by 0 bases and J by 4 bases, leaving 8 bases between them. This CDR3 is 14 amino acids long. CDR3 residues: CASSYSRAPDTQYF. DNA of the CDR3: TGTGCCAGCAGTTACTCTAGAGCCCCAGATACGCAGTATTTT.

The genes are TRBV20-1 and TRBJ2-3; D not resolved. This CDR3 comprises 11 residues. Trimming took 6 bases from V and 5 from J, leaving 9 bases between them. CDR1 is DFQATT and CDR2 is SNEGSKA in the germline V gene (reference sequence). CDR3 amino acids: CSATKLDTQYF. The CDR3 DNA is TGCAGTGCGACAAAGCTAGATACGCAGTATTTT.

This rearrangement joins TRBV9 to TRBJ2-1, with TRBD1 identical over 8 bases. Germline V gene sequence: CDR1 SGDLS, CDR2 YYNGEE. After removal of 3 bases from V and 1 base from J, the junction contained 6 bases not matched to a gene. This CDR3 region has 16 residues. This chain's CDR3 is CASSARGPTSYNEQFF. The CDR3 DNA is TGTGCCAGCAGCGCCAGGGGGCCGACATCCTACAATGAGCAGTTCTTC. Using reference TRBV9 and TRBJ2-1 for the parts outside the CDR3, the full variable domain is DSGVTQTPKHLITATGQRVTLRCSPRSGDLSVYWYQQSLDQGLQFLIQYYNGEERAKGNILERFSAQQFPDLHSELNLSSLELGDSALYFCASSARGPTSYNEQFFGPGTRLTVL.

The chain is built from TRBV2 and TRBJ2-1; 7 bases fit TRBD1. Trimming at V came to 6 bases and at J to 8 bases, leaving 7 bases not matched to a gene. The CDR3 is 13 residues long. Germline assignment: CDR1 SNHLY and CDR2 FYNNEI. The chain's CDR3 is CASRVDRDDEQFF. Written as DNA, the CDR3 is TGTGCCAGCAGAGTTGACAGGGACGATGAGCAGTTCTTC. Looking up the rest from reference TRBV2 and TRBJ2-1 gives the full variable domain: EPEVTQTPSHQVTQMGQEVILRCVPISNHLYFYWYRQILGQKVEFLVSFYNNEISEKSEIFDDQFSVERPDGSNFTLKIRSTKLEDSAMYFCASRVDRDDEQFFGPGTRLTVL.

The CDR3 here is CASSGLAGFGEQFF. CDR3 in DNA: TGTGCCAGCAGTGGGCTAGCGGGCTTTGGTGAGCAGTTCTTC. This chain links TRBV2 with TRBJ2-1; TRBD2 aligns across 8 bases. CDR1 is SNHLY and CDR2 is FYNNEI in the germline V gene. This CDR3 has 14 residues. The ends lost 4 bases at V and 9 bases at J; junction bases unmatched: 8.

CDR3 region: CASSHDRYNQPQHF. In DNA form, the CDR3 reads TGTGCCAGCTCACACGACAGATACAATCAGCCCCAGCATTTT. This chain joins TRBV18 and TRBJ1-5; D perhaps matches TRBD1 (5 bases). The V gene's germline CDR1 is KGHSH and CDR2 LQKENI. The CDR3 consists of 14 residues. V lost 4 bases to trimming and J lost 3 bases, with 10 bases between them. The entire variable domain, with the rest obtained from reference TRBV18 and TRBJ1-5, is as follows: NAGVMQNPRHLVRRRGQEARLRCSPMKGHSHVYWYRQLPEEGLKFMVYLQKENIIDESGMPKERFSAEFPKEGPSILRIQQVVRGDSAAYFCASSHDRYNQPQHFGDGTRLSIL.

The rearrangement joins TRBV5-1 to TRBJ1-1; D unclear. V dropped 2 bases and J dropped 0 bases, with 8 bases sitting between them. In germline, CDR1 is SGHRS, CDR2 YFSETQ. This CDR3 contains 14 residues. CDR3 bases: TGCGCCAGCAGCTTAGGCAGCGTGAACACTGAAGCTTTCTTT. This codes for CASSLGSVNTEAFF.

This clone appeared a single time. V usage is TRBV15 and J usage is TRBJ1-4, with D possibly being TRBD1 (6 bases). This CDR3 is 15 amino acids long. Germline values: CDR1 LNHNV, CDR2 YYDKDF (reference sequence). V was cut by 5 bases and J by 5 bases, with 15 bases left in between. CDR3 DNA sequence: TGTGCCACCAGCGGTAGGACAGAGTGGAATGAAAAACTGTTTTTT. It encodes CATSGRTEWNEKLFF.

The genes are TRBV29-1 and TRBJ1-1, with 10 bases matching TRBD1. Germline CDR1 SQVTM, CDR2 ANQGSEA. Trimming cost V 4 bases and J 8 bases; bases outside gene matches: 13. This CDR3 spans 15 amino acids. This CDR3 is CSVGEGRTGGSEAFF. CDR3 in DNA: TGCAGCGTTGGTGAGGGGAGGACAGGGGGATCGGAAGCTTTCTTT.

This chain links TRBV6-4 with TRBJ1-5; D possibly corresponds to TRBD1 (6 bases). The V gene's germline CDR1 is MRHNA and CDR2 SNTAGT. CDR3 length equals 16 residues. V was cut by 4 bases and J by 4 bases, with 17 bases left in between. The DNA for the CDR3 is TGTGCCAGCAGTGCCAGACAGGCGACGGGAAATCAGCCCCAGCATTTT. Its translation: CASSARQATGNQPQHF.

The genes are TRBV28 and TRBJ1-3, with TRBD1 matching over 7 bases. Germline V gene data show CDR1 as MDHEN and CDR2 as SYDVKM. The CDR3 contains 15 residues. The trim removed 5 bases at V and 3 bases at J, leaving 7 bases unmatched. The CDR3 bases are TGTGCCAGCAGTCTCCCCGACAGGGTTGGAAACACCATATATTTT. This sequence encodes CASSLPDRVGNTIYF.

The chain uses TRBV29-1 and TRBJ1-5; D remains ambiguous. CDR1 is SQVTM and CDR2 is ANQGSEA in the germline V gene. The CDR3 runs to 13 residues. The ends were cut back, 4 bases at V and 3 bases at J, with 10 bases in the middle. As DNA, the CDR3 is TGCAGCGTTGTGGCCAGTTCCAATCAGCCCCAGCATTTT. Protein sequence: CSVVASSNQPQHF.

The count of this clone is one. The genes are TRBV19 and TRBJ2-3, with TRBD2 as a possible D gene (5 bases). Between the trimmed V and J ends, which lost 3 bases and 2 bases, there was a span of 18 bases. CDR1 and CDR2 from the germline V gene are LNHDA and SQIVND (reference sequence). The CDR3 is 17 amino acids. CDR3 loop: CASSMRFWSGSTDTQYF. CDR3 sequence (DNA): TGTGCCAGTAGTATGAGATTTTGGAGCGGTTCCACAGATACGCAGTATTTT.

V gene TRBV6-1 combines with J gene TRBJ2-4; TRBD1 agrees at 8 bases. V lost 6 bases and J lost 1; bases outside the gene matches: 5. From germline, CDR1 is MNHNS and CDR2 SASEGT. The CDR3 consists of 15 residues. The chain's CDR3 is CASSVTGGAKNIQYF. For the CDR3, the DNA is TGTGCCAGCAGCGTAACAGGGGGGGCCAAAAACATTCAGTACTTC.

The V and J genes are TRBV5-1 and TRBJ2-7; 7 bases agree with TRBD2. Germline V gene lookup returns CDR1 SGHRS and CDR2 YFSETQ. The CDR3 is made up of 13 amino acids. V dropped 5 bases and J dropped 2; count of bases not matched to a gene: 4. The CDR3 spells CASSTGGTYEQYF. Here the CDR3 DNA reads TGCGCCAGCAGTACGGGAGGTACCTACGAGCAGTACTTC.

The V call is TRBV10-3, the J call TRBJ1-1; 9 bases line up with TRBD1. CDR3 length: 15 residues. V trimming: 0 bases; J trimming: 1 base; junction bases outside the gene matches: 0. CDR1 ENHRY and CDR2 SYGVKD come from the germline V gene. Written as DNA, the CDR3 is TGTGCCATCAGTGAGTCGGGACAGGGGAACACTGAAGCTTTCTTT. Amino acids: CAISESGQGNTEAFF.